The T cell receptor (beta chain) under discussion was sequenced for a study of post-analysis software for immune sequencing data. General study points: Among 5 or 6 TRBV segments more frequent in patients than controls were TRBV5-6, TRBV5-1 and TRBV20-1.

On this clonotype itself: The antigen is unknown.

Unique molecular identifiers were carried by the TCR beta cDNA libraries. TCRdb recomputed calls from the PCR reads with MiXCR, one row per CDR3 protein. The repertoire holds approximately 440,000 distinct CDR3 sequences, with over 35% as singletons. V was pared by 1 base and J by 2 bases, with 7 bases of the junction left unmatched. Germline V CDR1 and CDR2: DFQATT, SNEGSKA (reference sequence). The CDR3 runs 16 residues. The sample comprised blood. The sequence was collected from a girl aged 5-17 years with multiple sclerosis. The V call is TRBV20-1, the J call TRBJ2-5; 10 bases agree with TRBD1. The DNA for the CDR3 is TGCAGTGCTAGAGCTCCGGGACAGGGGATTCAAGAGACCCAGTACTTC. It encodes CSARAPGQGIQETQYF.